The 7 T cell receptor beta chains below all came from one sample that was sequenced in a study of CD8+CD57+ T cells in acquired aplastic anemia. Using genomic DNA as the template, TCR beta VDJ and CDR3 profiling was carried out. TCRdb recomputed calls from the reads with MiXCR, one row per CDR3 protein. This sample has about 270,000 distinct CDR3 sequences, with roughly 50% found just once. Material: sorted CD4+, CD8+, or CD8+CD57+ T cells (not recorded which) from PBMCs. The receptor set was obtained from a human donor with severe aplastic anemia or a healthy control (not recorded which).

The chain couples TRBV7-2 to TRBJ2-5; TRBD1 matches 8 bases. Germline assignment: CDR1 SGHTA and CDR2 FQGNSA. The CDR3 is made up of 16 amino acids. With V trimmed by 4 bases and J by 3 bases, 10 bases remained unmatched. The CDR3 DNA reads as TGTGCCAGCAGCTCAGGACAGGGCTCCCTCGAAGAGACCCAGTACTTC. As protein: CASSSGQGSLEETQYF.

The chain employs TRBV10-3 and TRBJ2-5; D gene ambiguous. The V gene's germline CDR1 is ENHRY and CDR2 SYGVKD. Trimming cost V 6 bases and J 5 bases, with 16 bases left between them. The CDR3 loop spans 14 amino acids. CDR3 protein: CAIRDGSAGETQYF. The CDR3 DNA follows: TGTGCCATCAGGGACGGGTCCGCCGGGGAGACCCAGTACTTC.

The chain carries TRBV12-3 or TRBV12-4 and TRBJ2-2; 13 bases are a match to TRBD2. This CDR3 is 19 amino acids long. The V and J ends lost 8 bases and 1 base, in that order; junction bases with no gene match: 13. CDR3 sequence (DNA): TGTGCCAGCCAAAAAGACACTAGGACTAGCGGGAGGAACACCGGGGAGCTGTTTTTT. Translation: CASQKDTRTSGRNTGELFF.

This clonotype was counted many times. The chain has TRBV20-1 and TRBJ2-1; 8 bases map to TRBD2. The V gene end was trimmed by 3 bases and the J gene end by 0 bases; junction bases not matched to a gene: 7. This CDR3 is built from 16 residues. From germline, CDR1 is DFQATT and CDR2 SNEGSKA (reference sequence). The chain's CDR3 is CSARGLAGSSYNEQFF. In DNA form, the CDR3 reads TGCAGTGCTAGGGGATTAGCGGGGAGCTCCTACAATGAGCAGTTCTTC.

In regard to this clonotype: In this CDR3 the conserved last residue, phenylalanine or tryptophan, is missing, so a read error is likely. The rearrangement uses TRBV5-1 and TRBJ2-3; possible D gene TRBD1, 5 bases. Trimming stripped 2 bases from V and 4 bases from J, with 14 bases between. The germline gives CDR1 SGHRS, CDR2 YFSETQ. CDR3 length equals 15 residues. CDR3 nucleotide sequence: TGCGCCAGCAGCTTCACACTGAGCAGGGCAGATACGCAGTATCTT. It codes for CASSFTLSRADTQYL.

The chain has TRBV7-9 and TRBJ2-7; 7 bases map to TRBD1. This CDR3 is built from 13 residues. V lost 4 bases, J lost 6 bases, and 6 bases stayed unmatched. Looked up from germline, CDR1 is SEHNR and CDR2 is FQNEAQ (reference sequence). The CDR3 is CASSSRTGFEQYF. The CDR3 nucleotides read TGTGCCAGCAGCTCCCGGACAGGTTTCGAGCAGTACTTC.

The chain recombines TRBV20-1 with TRBJ1-2, with 9 bases aligning to TRBD1. This CDR3 region has 15 residues. J gave up 7 bases and V 6 bases, and 15 bases lay outside the gene matches. Germline V gene sequence: CDR1 DFQATT, CDR2 SNEGSKA (reference sequence). CDR3 in amino acids: CSAVPGQGGMGGYTF. In DNA, the CDR3 is TGCAGTGCCGTCCCGGGACAGGGAGGTATGGGTGGCTACACCTTC.